The sequence of this TCR beta chain was determined in a study of T cells in localized non-small cell lung cancer. The table came from immunoSEQ multiplex PCR; TCRdb's copy has only in-frame clones and leaves some out. Here the sample spans about 1,400 clones, 17% being singletons. This CDR3 has 12 amino acids. The germline V gene has CDR1 LNHDA and CDR2 SQIVND (reference sequence). Trimming removed 10 bases from V and 3 bases from J, with 10 bases in between. Notes on this clone: The antigen remains unidentified.

Study results and limitations: The appearance of a median approximately 60 of the top 100 tumor clones was seen in adjacent lung.

The input for sequencing was normal lung tissue next to the tumor, taken before any cancer treatment. This sequence joins TRBV19 and TRBJ1-5; possibly TRBD1 for D (5 bases). The receptor was derived from a female donor at least 60 years old with stage II lung adenocarcinoma. CDR3 nucleotide sequence: TGTGCCACAAAGGGGCTCAATCAGCCCCAGCATTTT. Translating gives CATKGLNQPQHF.